The TCR beta chain described here comes from a study of technical replicates of blood from several donors (dated 2017 in TCRdb). Comments on this clone: The antigen this receptor binds is unknown. Nothing much larger sits one base from this clone, and base qualities are not available.

The CDR3, cysteine through phenylalanine, is 14 amino acids long. The read is trimmed to its CDR3 DNA, 42 bases read in frame from base 1. V and J are trimmed by 8 bases and 2 bases, and the gene matches miss 5 bases of the junction. CDR1 MNHEY and CDR2 SMNVEV were looked up in the germline V gene (reference sequence). The library was prepared using the immunoSEQ multiplex PCR assay. TCRdb took this table from immuneACCESS and kept in-frame rearrangements with V and J called. Such tables lack part of the clones; where checked against another copy, unresolved V genes explain under half of the gap, and the rest is unexplained. The sample has fewer than 85,000 clones on record, less than 95% of them singletons. The top ten clonotypes cover under 0.3% of the sample.

Rearrangement joined TRBV27 to TRBJ2-3; 9 middle bases align to TRBD2. The sequence derives from a human donor in good health. Sequencing was performed on T cells isolated from PBMCs. CDR3 reads: CASGWTSVTDTQYF. The DNA is TGTGCCAGCGGGTGGACTAGCGTCACAGATACGCAGTATTTT.